This TCR beta chain is from a study of blood T cell repertoires in COVID-19 (dated by TCRdb to 2019 to 2021). Regarding the research as a whole: Samples covering the acute and convalescent phases of COVID-19 were provided by collaborators in the United States, Italy and Spain. The prospective study material was composed of cDNA or gDNA derived from T cells, B-cell-depleted T cells, or PBMCs. Subjects who had been exposed to COVID-19, were actively infected with it, or had recovered from it provided the deeply sampled blood TCRbeta repertoires that made up the dataset. The repertoires were released in a freely available public database meant as a resource for research on the immune response to SARS-CoV-2. Samples were obtained from the ongoing ImmuneRACE study (first 160 participants) and from about 1,300 subjects provided by 6 global collaborators. Sample metadata almost always included a de-identified subject ID, COVID-19 status, age in years and sex. HLA class I and class II types, where available, came from metadata supplied by the sample provider rather than from assay-based typing. Here is what the overall study found, with its caveats: Clinical and demographic metadata were provided uncurated, with the amount varying by source and participant.

The immunoSEQ Assay, a bias-controlled multiplex PCR, was used to amplify TCRbeta CDR3 regions from genomic DNA. The authors processed their data as follows. Nucleated cell counts per sample were estimated from amplification of reference gene primers within the assay. To quantify the absolute abundance of each unique TCRbeta CDR3 rearrangement, sequence reads were collapsed and filtered. Productive Simpson clonality was computed per sample as the square root of Simpson's diversity index over productive rearrangements. The clones in this table, taken by TCRdb from immuneACCESS, are in-frame only. Not every clone is retained; where verified, under half of the shortfall comes from an unresolved V gene, and the cause of the rest is unknown. Clonal size and the V and J genes are those of that table, whereas D and trimming came from the DNA. This sample has fewer than 350,000 clones in its table, and about 89% of those were observed once. The ten most abundant clones make up 4% to 6% of the sample.

The germline V gene yields SGDLS for CDR1 and YYNGEE for CDR2. From the cysteine through the phenylalanine, the CDR3 covers 15 amino acids. Of the read, only the CDR3 DNA is kept; its 45 bases are in frame from base 1. The junction shows trimming of 4 bases on V and 3 bases on J, and the gene matches do not reach 4 bases of it. As to this clone: Its target antigen remains unknown. No clone much larger than this one lies a single base away; base qualities are absent.

Participants in the prospective study were aged roughly 18 to 100 years, lived in about two dozen United States geographic areas, and enrolled through a virtual design. To assign participants to cohorts, the prospective study relied on clinical history that participants themselves reported in a screening survey and a study questionnaire. Recovered participants in ImmuneRACE Cohort 3 were defined as having two consecutive negative NP/OP PCR tests, clearance from a healthcare professional, or resolution of symptoms. In the prospective study, whole blood, serum and a nasopharyngeal or oropharyngeal swab were collected from each participant by mobile phlebotomists. Over a roughly 2-month period, participants in the prospective study had the option of providing additional blood draws and questionnaires. Prospective study blood samples were shipped either frozen or at room temperature before DNA extraction.

The sequence links TRBV9 to TRBJ2-1; TRBD2 agrees with 10 junctional bases. Sequencing was carried out using PBMCs or T cells enriched from blood (not recorded which). This sequence was found in a man aged 55 to 70 who had recovered from COVID-19. The nucleotide sequence reads as follows: TGTGCCAGCAGCACCTGGACTAGCGGCTACAATGAGCAGTTCTTC. This encodes CASSTWTSGYNEQFF.